These 16 T cell receptor beta chains originate from one sample sequenced in a study of blood T cell repertoires in COVID-19. TCRdb's copy holds only in-frame clones and misses some; the assay was immunoSEQ multiplex PCR. This sample has over 250,000 clones, with about 88% found just once. What was sequenced was peripheral blood. These TCRs come from a woman aged 60-70 years with acute or convalescent COVID-19.

V is TRBV5-1 and J is TRBJ2-3, with 8 bases fitting TRBD1. The CDR3 is 15 residues long. Losses at the gene ends were 5 bases for V and 7 bases for J; bases not matched to a gene: 12. Germline V gene sequence: CDR1 SGHRS, CDR2 YFSETQ. The CDR3, as DNA: TGCGCCAGCAGGGGAGGTACAGGGGGTGAACATACGCAGTATTTT. It codes for CASRGGTGGEHTQYF.

This chain links TRBV6-4 with TRBJ1-1, with 10 bases lining up with TRBD1. This CDR3 is built from 14 residues. Per the germline V gene, CDR1 is MRHNA and CDR2 is SNTAGT. V lost 6 bases to trimming and J lost 5 bases; unmatched junction nucleotides: 6. CDR3 protein: CASRAGTGVTEAFF. The CDR3 DNA is TGTGCCAGCAGAGCCGGGACAGGGGTTACTGAAGCTTTCTTT.

The genes are TRBV28 and TRBJ2-7; 7 bases line up with TRBD2. This CDR3 region has 15 residues. Germline V gene data show CDR1 as MDHEN and CDR2 as SYDVKM. The V segment lost 6 bases and the J segment 2 bases; nucleotides outside the gene matches: 10. The CDR3 nucleotides read TGTGCCAGCAGGGGTGGTAGTGGACTAGCCTACGAGCAGTACTTC. The encoded protein is CASRGGSGLAYEQYF. The full variable domain, rest sourced from reference TRBV28 and TRBJ2-7, is DVKVTQSSRYLVKRTGEKVFLECVQDMDHENMFWYRQDPGLGLRLIYFSYDVKMKEKGDIPEGYSVSREKKERFSLILESASTNQTSMYLCASRGGSGLAYEQYFGPGTRLTVT.

The rearrangement joins TRBV15 to TRBJ2-4; D not certain. CDR1 is LNHNV and CDR2 is YYDKDF in the germline V gene (reference sequence). This CDR3 is built from 13 residues. Trimming pared 5 bases from V and 6 bases from J, leaving 11 bases between. The CDR3 bases are TGTGCCACCAGCGATCGAGGAACAAACATTCAGTACTTC. It yields the protein CATSDRGTNIQYF. The full variable domain, its missing parts supplied by reference TRBV15 and TRBJ2-4, is DAMVIQNPRYQVTQFGKPVTLSCSQTLNHNVMYWYQQKSSQAPKLLFHYYDKDFNNEADTPDNFQSRRPNTSFCFLDIRSPGLGDTAMYLCATSDRGTNIQYFGAGTRLSVL.

The V call is TRBV14, the J call TRBJ2-7; a possible D gene is TRBD1 (5 bases). The CDR3 spans 14 residues. Trimming shortened V by 1 base and J by 2 bases, and 9 bases separated the two germline ends. Germline V gene data show CDR1 as SGHDN and CDR2 as FVKESK. CDR3 region: CASSQGTSTYEQYF. DNA for the CDR3: TGTGCCAGCAGCCAAGGGACATCCACCTACGAGCAGTACTTC. Based on the CDR3 plus reference TRBV14 and TRBJ2-7, the full variable domain is EAGVTQFPSHSVIEKGQTVTLRCDPISGHDNLYWYRRVMGKEIKFLLHFVKESKQDESGMPNNRFLAERTGGTYSTLKVQPAELEDSGVYFCASSQGTSTYEQYFGPGTRLTVT.

The gene calls are TRBV28 and TRBJ1-4; 9 nucleotides agree with TRBD1. V shed 2 bases, J shed 8 bases, and the junction held 6 bases outside the gene matches. This CDR3 is 15 amino acids long. The V gene's germline CDR1 is MDHEN and CDR2 SYDVKM. CDR3 DNA: TGTGCCAGCAGTTTAGCCGGGACAGGGAGGGAAAAACTGTTTTTT. Amino acid sequence: CASSLAGTGREKLFF.

This chain uses TRBV4-2 with TRBJ1-2; D not resolved. V lost 0 bases, J lost 8 bases, and 13 bases lay in between. The germline gives CDR1 LGHNA, CDR2 YNFKEQ. This CDR3 contains 14 residues. The CDR3 sequence is CASSQDPGIEGYTF. The CDR3 DNA is TGTGCCAGCAGCCAAGATCCGGGGATCGAGGGCTACACCTTC.

V is TRBV5-6 and J is TRBJ1-5; no definite D call. The CDR3 runs 15 residues. Per germline, CDR1 SGHDT and CDR2 YYEEEE. V was shortened by 1 base and J by 5 bases, with 13 bases between the two germline ends. The CDR3 coding sequence is TGTGCCAGCAGCTTGTTTTCCCTCAGTGATCAGCCCCAGCATTTT. Amino acid sequence: CASSLFSLSDQPQHF.

The V call is TRBV6-1, the J call TRBJ1-5; D gene unclear. The V gene lost 2 bases and the J gene lost 0 bases, with 8 bases spanning the gap. The germline gives CDR1 MNHNS, CDR2 SASEGT. The CDR3 totals 15 residues. The CDR3 sequence is CASSENSLSNQPQHF. CDR3 sequence (DNA): TGTGCCAGCAGTGAAAACTCGCTTAGCAATCAGCCCCAGCATTTT.

The chain couples TRBV7-9 to TRBJ1-1; 8 bases align to TRBD1. Germline lookup yields CDR1 SEHNR and CDR2 FQNEAQ (reference sequence). J was trimmed by 4 bases and V by 1 base; bases with no gene match: 2. The CDR3 runs 14 residues. The chain's CDR3 is CASSLGGQGTEAFF. The CDR3 nucleotides are TGTGCCAGCAGCTTAGGCGGACAGGGCACTGAAGCTTTCTTT.

As to this clone: This same CDR3 is encoded by further DNA sequences in the sample. V gene TRBV19 combines with J gene TRBJ2-7, with 8 bases lining up with TRBD2. Trimming removed 3 bases from V and 2 bases from J; junction bases left unmatched: 3. The CDR3 covers 14 residues. CDR1 LNHDA and CDR2 SQIVND come from the germline V gene (reference sequence). The CDR3 reads CASSILAGTYEQYF. Written as DNA, the CDR3 is TGTGCCAGTAGTATCCTAGCGGGTACCTACGAGCAGTACTTC.

The rearrangement links TRBV25-1 to TRBJ1-5; D is perhaps TRBD1 (5 bases). The ends were cut back, 4 bases at V and 6 bases at J, with 10 bases in the middle. Per germline, CDR1 MGHDK and CDR2 SYGVNS. This CDR3 has 13 amino acids. CDR3 sequence: CASSGGGAQPQHF. Here the CDR3 DNA reads TGTGCCAGCAGTGGTGGCGGGGCTCAGCCCCAGCATTTT.

The chain has TRBV28 and TRBJ2-7, with D possibly TRBD2 on 6 matching bases. The CDR3 length is 13 residues. V lost 3 bases and J lost 3, with 9 bases in between. Germline V CDR1 and CDR2: MDHEN, SYDVKM. The CDR3 nucleotides read TGTGCCAGCAGTTTCGGCGGGAACTACGAGCAGTACTTC. This codes for CASSFGGNYEQYF. Full variable domain (outside the CDR3, taken from reference TRBV28 and TRBJ2-7): DVKVTQSSRYLVKRTGEKVFLECVQDMDHENMFWYRQDPGLGLRLIYFSYDVKMKEKGDIPEGYSVSREKKERFSLILESASTNQTSMYLCASSFGGNYEQYFGPGTRLTVT.

This clone has only one observation. The chain joins TRBV28 to TRBJ2-1, with a possible D match to TRBD2 (8 bases). The CDR3 covers 17 residues. V shed 5 bases and J shed 1 base, with 18 bases lying between them. Germline CDR1 is MDHEN and CDR2 is SYDVKM. The CDR3 region has the DNA TGTGCCAGCAGTCCCGTTAGCGGGACAGAATCCTACAATGAGCAGTTCTTC. The encoded protein is CASSPVSGTESYNEQFF.

This chain links TRBV19 with TRBJ2-1; perhaps TRBD1 as D (6 bases). Germline-derived CDR1 and CDR2 are LNHDA and SQIVND (reference sequence). V was pared by 6 bases and J by 3 bases, with 12 bases between. This CDR3 region has 14 residues. The CDR3 reads CASRGGRGYNEQFF. The CDR3 DNA sequence: TGTGCCAGTAGAGGGGGACGGGGCTACAATGAGCAGTTCTTC.

This chain uses TRBV7-9 with TRBJ2-5; TRBD2 agrees at 7 bases. V lost 10 bases and J lost 7; bases outside the gene matches: 3. CDR1 is SEHNR, CDR2 FQNEAQ, per germline (reference sequence). This CDR3 has 10 amino acids. The chain's CDR3 is CATERGTQYF. CDR3 in DNA: TGTGCCACCGAGCGGGGGACCCAGTACTTC.